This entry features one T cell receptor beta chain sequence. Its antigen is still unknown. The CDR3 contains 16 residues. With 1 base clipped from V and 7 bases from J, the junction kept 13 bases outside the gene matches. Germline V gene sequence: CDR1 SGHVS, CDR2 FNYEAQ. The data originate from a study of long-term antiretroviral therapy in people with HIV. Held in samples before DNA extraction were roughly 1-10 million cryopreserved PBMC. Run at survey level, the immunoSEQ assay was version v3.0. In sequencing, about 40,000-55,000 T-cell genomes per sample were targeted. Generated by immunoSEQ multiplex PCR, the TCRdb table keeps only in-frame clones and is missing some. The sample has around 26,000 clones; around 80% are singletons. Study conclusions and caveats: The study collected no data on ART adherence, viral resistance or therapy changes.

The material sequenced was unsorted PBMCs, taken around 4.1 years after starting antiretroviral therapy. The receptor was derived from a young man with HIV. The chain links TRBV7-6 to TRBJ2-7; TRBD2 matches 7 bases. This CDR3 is CASSLGLADSGREQYF. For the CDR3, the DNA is TGTGCCAGCAGCTTAGGGCTAGCGGATTCCGGAAGGGAGCAGTACTTC.